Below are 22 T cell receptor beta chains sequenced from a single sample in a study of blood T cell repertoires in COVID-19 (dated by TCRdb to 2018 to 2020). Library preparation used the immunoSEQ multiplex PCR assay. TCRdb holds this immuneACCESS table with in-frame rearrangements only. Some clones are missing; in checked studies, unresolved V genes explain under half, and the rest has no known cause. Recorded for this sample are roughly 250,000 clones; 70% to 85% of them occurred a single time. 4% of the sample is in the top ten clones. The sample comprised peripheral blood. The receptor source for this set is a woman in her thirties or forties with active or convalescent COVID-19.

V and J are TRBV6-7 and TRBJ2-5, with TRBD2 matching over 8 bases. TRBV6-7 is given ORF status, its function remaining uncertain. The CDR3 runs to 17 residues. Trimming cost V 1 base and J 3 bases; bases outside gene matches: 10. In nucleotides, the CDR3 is TGTGCCAGCAGTTACTGGTATAACGGGGGGGTAAAAGAGACCCAGTACTTC. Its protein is CASSYWYNGGVKETQYF.

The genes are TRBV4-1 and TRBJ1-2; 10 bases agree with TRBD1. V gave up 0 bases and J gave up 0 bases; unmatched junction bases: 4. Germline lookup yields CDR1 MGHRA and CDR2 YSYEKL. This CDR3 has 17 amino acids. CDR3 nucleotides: TGCGCCAGCAGCCAAGAGGGGACAGGGGCGTCTAACTATGGCTACACCTTC. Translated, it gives CASSQEGTGASNYGYTF.

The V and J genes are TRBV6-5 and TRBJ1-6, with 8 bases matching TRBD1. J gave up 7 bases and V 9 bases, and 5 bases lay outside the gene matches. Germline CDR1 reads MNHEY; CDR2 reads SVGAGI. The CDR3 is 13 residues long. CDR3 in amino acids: CASRTGNNSPLHF. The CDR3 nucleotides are TGTGCCAGTAGGACAGGGAACAATTCACCCCTCCACTTT.

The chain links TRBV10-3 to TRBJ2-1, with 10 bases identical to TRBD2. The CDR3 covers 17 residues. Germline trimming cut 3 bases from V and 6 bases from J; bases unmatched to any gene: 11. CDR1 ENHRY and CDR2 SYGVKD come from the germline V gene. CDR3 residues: CAISDALASGGGNEQFF. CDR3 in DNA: TGTGCCATCAGTGATGCGTTGGCTAGCGGGGGCGGCAATGAGCAGTTCTTC.

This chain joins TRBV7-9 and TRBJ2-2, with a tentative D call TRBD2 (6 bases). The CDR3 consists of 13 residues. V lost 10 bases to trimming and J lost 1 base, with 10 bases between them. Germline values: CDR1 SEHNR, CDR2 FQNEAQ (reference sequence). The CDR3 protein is CATDGGNTGELFF. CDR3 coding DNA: TGTGCCACAGACGGGGGGAACACCGGGGAGCTGTTTTTT. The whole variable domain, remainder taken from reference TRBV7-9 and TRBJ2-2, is DTGVSQNPRHKITKRGQNVTFRCDPISEHNRLYWYRQTLGQGPEFLTYFQNEAQLEKSRLLSDRFSAERPKGSFSTLEIQRTEQGDSAMYLCATDGGNTGELFFGEGSRLTVL.

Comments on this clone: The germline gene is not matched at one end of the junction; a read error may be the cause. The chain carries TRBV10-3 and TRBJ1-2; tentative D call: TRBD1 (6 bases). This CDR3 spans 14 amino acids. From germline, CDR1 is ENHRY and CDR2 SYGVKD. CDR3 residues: CAGSRTVFNYGYTF. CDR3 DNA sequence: TGCGCCGGCTCTCGGACAGTTTTCAACTATGGCTACACCTTC.

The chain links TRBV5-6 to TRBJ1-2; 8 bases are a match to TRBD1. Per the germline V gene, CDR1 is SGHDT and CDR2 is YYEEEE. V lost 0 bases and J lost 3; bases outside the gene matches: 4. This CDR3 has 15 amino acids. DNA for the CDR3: TGTGCCAGCAGCTTGGAAGGACAGGGAGACTATGGCTACACCTTC. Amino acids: CASSLEGQGDYGYTF.

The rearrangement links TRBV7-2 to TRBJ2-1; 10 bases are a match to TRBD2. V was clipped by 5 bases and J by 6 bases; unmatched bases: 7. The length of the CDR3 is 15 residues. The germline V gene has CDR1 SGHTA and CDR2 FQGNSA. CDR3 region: CASSPGLAAGNEQFF. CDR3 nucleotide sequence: TGTGCCAGCAGCCCCGGACTAGCGGCGGGCAATGAGCAGTTCTTC.

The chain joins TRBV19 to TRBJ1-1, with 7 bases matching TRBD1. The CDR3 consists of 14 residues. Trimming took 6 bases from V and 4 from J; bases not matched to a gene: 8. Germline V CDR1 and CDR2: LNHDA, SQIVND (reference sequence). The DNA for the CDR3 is TGTGCCAGTAGCCTCCTCCAGGGGGGCACTGAAGCTTTCTTT. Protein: CASSLLQGGTEAFF.

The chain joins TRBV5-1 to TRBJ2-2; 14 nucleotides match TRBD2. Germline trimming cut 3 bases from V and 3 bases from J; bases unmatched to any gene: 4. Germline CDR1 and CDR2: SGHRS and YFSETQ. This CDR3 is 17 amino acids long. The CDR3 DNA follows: TGCGCCAGCAGCTGGGGACTAGCGGGGGCGGACACCGGGGAGCTGTTTTTT. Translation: CASSWGLAGADTGELFF.

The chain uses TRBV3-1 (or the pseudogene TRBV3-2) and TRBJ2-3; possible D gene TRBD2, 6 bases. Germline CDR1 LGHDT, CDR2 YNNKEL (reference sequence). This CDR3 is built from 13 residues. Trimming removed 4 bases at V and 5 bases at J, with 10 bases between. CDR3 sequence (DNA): TGTGCCAGCAGCCCCTCGGGAGAAGATACGCAGTATTTT. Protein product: CASSPSGEDTQYF.

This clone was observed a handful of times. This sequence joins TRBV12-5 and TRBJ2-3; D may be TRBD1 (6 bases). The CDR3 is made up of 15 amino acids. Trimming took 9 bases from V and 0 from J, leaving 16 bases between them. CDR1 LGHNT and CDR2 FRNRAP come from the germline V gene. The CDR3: CASRDPGHSTDTQYF. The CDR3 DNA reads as TGTGCTAGCCGGGATCCGGGACACAGCACAGATACGCAGTATTTT. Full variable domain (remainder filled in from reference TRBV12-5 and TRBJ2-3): DARVTQTPRHKVTEMGQEVTMRCQPILGHNTVFWYRQTMMQGLELLAYFRNRAPLDDSGMPKDRFSAEMPDATLATLKIQPSEPRDSAVYFCASRDPGHSTDTQYFGPGTRLTVL.

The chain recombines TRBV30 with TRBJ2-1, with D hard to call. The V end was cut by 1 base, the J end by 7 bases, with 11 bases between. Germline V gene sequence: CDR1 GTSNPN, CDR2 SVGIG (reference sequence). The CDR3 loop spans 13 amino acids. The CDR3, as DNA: TGTGCCTGGAGTGCGTTCGCTCGGAATGAGCAGTTCTTC. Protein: CAWSAFARNEQFF.

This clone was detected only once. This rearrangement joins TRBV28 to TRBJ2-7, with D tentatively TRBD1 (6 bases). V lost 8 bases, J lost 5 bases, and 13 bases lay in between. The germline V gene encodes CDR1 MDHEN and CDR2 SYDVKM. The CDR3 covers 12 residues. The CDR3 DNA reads TGTGCCAGCTACGGACAGCCCAACGAGCAGTACTTC. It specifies CASYGQPNEQYF.

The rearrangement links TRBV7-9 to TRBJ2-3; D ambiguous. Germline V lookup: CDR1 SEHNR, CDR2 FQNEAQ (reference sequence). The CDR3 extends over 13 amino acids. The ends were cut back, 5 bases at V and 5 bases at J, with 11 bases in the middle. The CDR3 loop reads CASSLERRDTQYF. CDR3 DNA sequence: TGTGCCAGCAGCCTCGAACGGAGAGATACGCAGTATTTT.

Here the CDR3 reads CASSRSYGAPNSPLHF. The CDR3 nucleotides read TGTGCCAGCAGTCGCAGCTATGGGGCGCCCAATTCACCCCTCCACTTT. The gene calls are TRBV27 and TRBJ1-6, with a tentative D call TRBD1 (5 bases). Germline loops: CDR1 MNHEY, CDR2 SMNVEV (reference sequence). The V end was cut by 5 bases, the J end by 7 bases, with 18 bases between. The CDR3 has 16 amino acids.

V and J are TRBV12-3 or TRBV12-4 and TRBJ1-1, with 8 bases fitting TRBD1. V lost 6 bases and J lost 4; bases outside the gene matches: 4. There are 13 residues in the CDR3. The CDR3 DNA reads TGTGCCAGCAGAGGACAGGGTTCCACTGAAGCTTTCTTT. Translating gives CASRGQGSTEAFF.

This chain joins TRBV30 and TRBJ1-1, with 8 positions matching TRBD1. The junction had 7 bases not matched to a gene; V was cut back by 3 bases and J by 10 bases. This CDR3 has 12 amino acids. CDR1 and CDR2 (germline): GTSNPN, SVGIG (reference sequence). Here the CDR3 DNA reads TGTGCCTGGAGCGACAGGGGCGTAGGAGCTTTCTTT. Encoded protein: CAWSDRGVGAFF.

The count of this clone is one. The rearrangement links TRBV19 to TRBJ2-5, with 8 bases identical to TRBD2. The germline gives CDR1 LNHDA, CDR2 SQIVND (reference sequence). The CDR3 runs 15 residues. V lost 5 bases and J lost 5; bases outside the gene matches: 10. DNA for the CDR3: TGTGCCAGTAGTCTGGGCGGGGGGTTAGGGGAGACCCAGTACTTC. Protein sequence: CASSLGGGLGETQYF.

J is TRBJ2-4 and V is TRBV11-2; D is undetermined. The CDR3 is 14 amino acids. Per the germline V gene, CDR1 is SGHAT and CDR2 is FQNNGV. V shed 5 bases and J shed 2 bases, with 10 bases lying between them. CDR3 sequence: CASSEDRSKNIQYF. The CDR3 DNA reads TGTGCCAGCAGCGAGGATCGCTCCAAAAACATTCAGTACTTC.

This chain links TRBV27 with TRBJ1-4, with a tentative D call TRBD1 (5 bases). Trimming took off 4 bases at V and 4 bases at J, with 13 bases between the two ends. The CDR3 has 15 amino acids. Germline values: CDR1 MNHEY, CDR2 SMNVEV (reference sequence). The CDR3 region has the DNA TGTGCCAGCAGTTCTCAGGGTCTGAGTAATGAAAAACTGTTTTTT. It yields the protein CASSSQGLSNEKLFF.

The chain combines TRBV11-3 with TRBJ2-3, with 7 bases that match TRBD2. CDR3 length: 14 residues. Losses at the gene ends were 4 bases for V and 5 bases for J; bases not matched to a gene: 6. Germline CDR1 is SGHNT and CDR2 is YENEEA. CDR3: CASSSNGGVDTQYF. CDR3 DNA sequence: TGTGCCAGCAGCTCCAATGGGGGGGTAGATACGCAGTATTTT.